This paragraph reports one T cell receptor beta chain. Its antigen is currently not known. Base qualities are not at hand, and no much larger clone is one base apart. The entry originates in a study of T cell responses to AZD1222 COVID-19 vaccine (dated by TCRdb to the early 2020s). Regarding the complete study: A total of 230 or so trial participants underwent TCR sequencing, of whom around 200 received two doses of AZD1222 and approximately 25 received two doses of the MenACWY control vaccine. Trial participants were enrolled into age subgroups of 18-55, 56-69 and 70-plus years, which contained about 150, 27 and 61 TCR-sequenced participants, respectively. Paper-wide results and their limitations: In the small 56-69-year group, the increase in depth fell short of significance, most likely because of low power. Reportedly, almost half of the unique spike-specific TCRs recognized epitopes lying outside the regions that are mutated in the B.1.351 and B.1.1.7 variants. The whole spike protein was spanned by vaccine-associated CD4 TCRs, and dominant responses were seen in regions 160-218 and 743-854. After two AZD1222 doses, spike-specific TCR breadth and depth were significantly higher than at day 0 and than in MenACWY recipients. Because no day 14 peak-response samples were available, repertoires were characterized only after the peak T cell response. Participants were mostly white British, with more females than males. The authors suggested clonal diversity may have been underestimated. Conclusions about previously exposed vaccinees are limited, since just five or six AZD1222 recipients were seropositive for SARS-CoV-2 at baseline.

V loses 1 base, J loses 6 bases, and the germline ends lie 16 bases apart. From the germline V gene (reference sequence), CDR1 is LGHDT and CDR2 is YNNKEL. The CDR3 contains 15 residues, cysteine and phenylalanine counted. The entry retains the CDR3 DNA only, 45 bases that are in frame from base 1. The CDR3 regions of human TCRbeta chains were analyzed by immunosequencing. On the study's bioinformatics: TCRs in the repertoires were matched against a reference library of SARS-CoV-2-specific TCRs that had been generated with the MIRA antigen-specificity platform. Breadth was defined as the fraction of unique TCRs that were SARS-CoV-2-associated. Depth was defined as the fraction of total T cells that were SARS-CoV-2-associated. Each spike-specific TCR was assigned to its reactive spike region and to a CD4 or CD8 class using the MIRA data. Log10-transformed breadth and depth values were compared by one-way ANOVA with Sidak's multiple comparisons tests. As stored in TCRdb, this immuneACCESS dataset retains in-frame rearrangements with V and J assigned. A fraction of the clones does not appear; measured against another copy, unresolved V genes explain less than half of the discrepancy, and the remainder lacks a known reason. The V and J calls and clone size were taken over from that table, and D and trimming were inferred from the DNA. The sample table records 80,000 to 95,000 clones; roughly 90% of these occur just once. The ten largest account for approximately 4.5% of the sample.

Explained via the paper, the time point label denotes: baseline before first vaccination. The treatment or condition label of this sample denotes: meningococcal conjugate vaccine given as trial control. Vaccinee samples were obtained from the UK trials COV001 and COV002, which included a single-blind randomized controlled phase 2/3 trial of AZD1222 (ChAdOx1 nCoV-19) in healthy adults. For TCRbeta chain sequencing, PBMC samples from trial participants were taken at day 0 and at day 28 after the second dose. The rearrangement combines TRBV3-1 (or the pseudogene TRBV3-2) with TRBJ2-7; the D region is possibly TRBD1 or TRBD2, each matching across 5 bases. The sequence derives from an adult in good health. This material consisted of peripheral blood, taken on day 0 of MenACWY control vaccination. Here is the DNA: TGTGCCAGCAGCCAAGTGTTTTGGGGCGCGGGCGAGCAGTACTTC. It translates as CASSQVFWGAGEQYF.